This T cell receptor beta chain was sequenced during a study of graft-versus-host responses after intestinal transplantation. Sequencing was performed with immunoSEQ multiplex PCR; in TCRdb, only in-frame clones are kept and a portion is missing. Of about 120,000 clones listed, approximately 96% are singletons. To note about this clone: The antigen remains undetermined.

This clonotype was sampled from a human donor who received an intestinal transplant. The specimen was unstimulated CD8+ T cells sorted from spleen or lymph node cells, collected before intestinal transplant.

CDR3 DNA: TGTGCCAGCAGTTTGAGGCCGTATAGCAATCAGCCCCAGCATTTT. Protein: CASSLRPYSNQPQHF. The chain joins TRBV27 to TRBJ1-5; no firm D call. This CDR3 comprises 15 residues. V was pared by 3 bases and J by 0 bases, with 9 bases between. Germline V gene lookup returns CDR1 MNHEY and CDR2 SMNVEV (reference sequence).